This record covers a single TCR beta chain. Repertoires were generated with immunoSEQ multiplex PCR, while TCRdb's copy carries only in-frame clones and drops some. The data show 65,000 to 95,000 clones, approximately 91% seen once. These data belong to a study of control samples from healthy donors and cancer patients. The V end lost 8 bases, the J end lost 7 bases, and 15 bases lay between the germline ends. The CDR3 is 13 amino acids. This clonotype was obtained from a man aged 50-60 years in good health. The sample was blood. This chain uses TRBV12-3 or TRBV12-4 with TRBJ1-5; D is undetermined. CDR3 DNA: TGTGCCAGCGAACCGGGAGCCGGGCAGCCCCAGCATTTT. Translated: CASEPGAGQPQHF.